This TCR beta chain stems from a study of long-term antiretroviral therapy in people with HIV. Version v3.0 of the immunoSEQ assay ran at survey level. This table comes from immunoSEQ multiplex PCR, and its TCRdb copy is limited to in-frame clones, with some not included. Of some 19,000 clones in the sample, roughly 86% were seen once. This clone was detected only a few times. One end of the junction is discordant with germline, which a read error may explain. This CDR3 has 13 residues. The germline CDR1 and CDR2 sequences are SSHAT and FNYEAQ (reference sequence). The sequencing here drew on unsorted PBMCs, taken 0.5 years after starting antiretroviral therapy. The TCR sequence derives from a man aged 40-50 years with HIV. The chain couples TRBV7-7 to TRBJ1-4; TRBD1 might be the D (5 bases). CDR3 in amino acids: CASSLGVDEKLFF. The DNA of the CDR3 is TGTGCTAGCAGCTTAGGGGTAGACGAAAAACTGTTTTTT.